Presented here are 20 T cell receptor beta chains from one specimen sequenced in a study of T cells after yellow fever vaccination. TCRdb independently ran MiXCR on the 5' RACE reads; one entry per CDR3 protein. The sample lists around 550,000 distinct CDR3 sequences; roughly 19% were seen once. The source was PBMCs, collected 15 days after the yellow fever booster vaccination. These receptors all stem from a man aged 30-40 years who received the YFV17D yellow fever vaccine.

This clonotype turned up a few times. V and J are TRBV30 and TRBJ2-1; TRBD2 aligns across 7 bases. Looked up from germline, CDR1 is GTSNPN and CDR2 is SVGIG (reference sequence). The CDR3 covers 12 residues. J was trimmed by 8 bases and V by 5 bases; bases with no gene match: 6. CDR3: CAWGIRGDEQFF. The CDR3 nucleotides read TGTGCCTGGGGTATCCGGGGGGATGAGCAGTTCTTC.

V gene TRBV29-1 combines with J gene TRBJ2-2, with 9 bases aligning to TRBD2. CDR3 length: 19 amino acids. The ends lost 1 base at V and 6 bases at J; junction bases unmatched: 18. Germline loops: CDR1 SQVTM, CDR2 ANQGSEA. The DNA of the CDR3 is TGCAGCGTTGAAGCGGCGGCTAGCGGGAACTCCCCTTCCTCCGGGGAGCTGTTTTTT. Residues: CSVEAAASGNSPSSGELFF.

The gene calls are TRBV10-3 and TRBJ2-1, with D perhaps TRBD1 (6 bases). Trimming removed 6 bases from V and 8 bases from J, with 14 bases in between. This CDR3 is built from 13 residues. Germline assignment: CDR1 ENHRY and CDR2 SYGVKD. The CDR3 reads CAIRGDTVDEQFF. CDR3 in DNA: TGTGCCATCAGAGGGGACACCGTCGATGAGCAGTTCTTC.

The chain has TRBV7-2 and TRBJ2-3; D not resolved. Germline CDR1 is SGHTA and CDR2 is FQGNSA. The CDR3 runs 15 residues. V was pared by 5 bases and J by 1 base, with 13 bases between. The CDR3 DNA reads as TGTGCCAGCAGCCCTATTGGGGTGGGCACAGATACGCAGTATTTT. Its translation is CASSPIGVGTDTQYF.

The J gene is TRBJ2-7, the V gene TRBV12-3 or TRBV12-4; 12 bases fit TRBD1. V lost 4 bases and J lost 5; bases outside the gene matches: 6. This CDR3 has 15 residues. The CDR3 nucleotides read TGTGCCAGCAGTTCGGGACAGGGGGCGTTAAACGAGCAGTACTTC. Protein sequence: CASSSGQGALNEQYF.

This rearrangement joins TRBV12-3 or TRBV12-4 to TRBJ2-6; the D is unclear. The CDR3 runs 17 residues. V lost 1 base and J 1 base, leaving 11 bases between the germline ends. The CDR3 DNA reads TGTGCCAGCAGTTTAGGAAGAATGGAGTCTGGGGCCAACGTCCTGACTTTC. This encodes CASSLGRMESGANVLTF.

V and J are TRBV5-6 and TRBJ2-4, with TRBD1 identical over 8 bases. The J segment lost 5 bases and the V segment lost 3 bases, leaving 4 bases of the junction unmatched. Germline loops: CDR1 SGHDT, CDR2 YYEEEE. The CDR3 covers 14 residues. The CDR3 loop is CASSSRTGQNIQYF. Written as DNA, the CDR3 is TGTGCCAGCAGCTCGAGGACAGGGCAAAACATTCAGTACTTC.

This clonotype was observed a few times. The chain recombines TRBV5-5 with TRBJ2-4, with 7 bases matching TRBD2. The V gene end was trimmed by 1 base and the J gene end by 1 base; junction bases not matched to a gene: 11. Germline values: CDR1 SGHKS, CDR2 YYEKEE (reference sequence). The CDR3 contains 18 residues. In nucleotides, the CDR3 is TGTGCCAGCAGCTTGTTGGCTAGCGGAACGGTGGCCAAAAACATTCAGTACTTC. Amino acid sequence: CASSLLASGTVAKNIQYF. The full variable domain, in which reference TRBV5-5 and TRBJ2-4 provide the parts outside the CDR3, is DAGVTQSPTHLIKTRGQQVTLRCSPISGHKSVSWYQQVLGQGPQFIFQYYEKEERGRGNFPDRFSARQFPNYSSELNVNALLLGDSALYLCASSLLASGTVAKNIQYFGAGTRLSVL.

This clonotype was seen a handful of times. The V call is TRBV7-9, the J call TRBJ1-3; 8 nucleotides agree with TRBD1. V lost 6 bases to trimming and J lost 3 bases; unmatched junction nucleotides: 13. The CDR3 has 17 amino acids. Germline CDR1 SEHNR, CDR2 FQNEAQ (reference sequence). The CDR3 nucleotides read TGTGCCAGCAGGAATAACGGACAGGGTTCAATTGGAAACACCATATATTTT. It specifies CASRNNGQGSIGNTIYF.

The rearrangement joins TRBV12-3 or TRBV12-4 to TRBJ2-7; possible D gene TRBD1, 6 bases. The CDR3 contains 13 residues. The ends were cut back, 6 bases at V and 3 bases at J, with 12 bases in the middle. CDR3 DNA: TGTGCCAGCAGCTCCGGACAGTACTACGAGCAGTACTTC. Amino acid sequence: CASSSGQYYEQYF.

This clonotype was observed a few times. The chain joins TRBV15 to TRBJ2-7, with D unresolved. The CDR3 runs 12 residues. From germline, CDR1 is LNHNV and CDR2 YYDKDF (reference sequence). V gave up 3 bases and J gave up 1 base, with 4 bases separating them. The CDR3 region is CATSRESYEQYF. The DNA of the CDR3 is TGTGCCACCAGCAGGGAATCCTACGAGCAGTACTTC.

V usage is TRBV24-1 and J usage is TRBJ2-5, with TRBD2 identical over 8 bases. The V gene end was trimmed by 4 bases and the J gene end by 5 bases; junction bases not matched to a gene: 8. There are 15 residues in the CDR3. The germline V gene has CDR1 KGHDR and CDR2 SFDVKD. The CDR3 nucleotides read TGTGCCACCAGTGACCAAAGCGGGAGTGGGGAGACCCAGTACTTC. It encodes CATSDQSGSGETQYF.

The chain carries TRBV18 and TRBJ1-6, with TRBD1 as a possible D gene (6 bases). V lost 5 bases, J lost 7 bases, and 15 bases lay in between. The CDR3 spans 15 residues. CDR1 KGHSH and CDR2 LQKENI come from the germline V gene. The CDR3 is CASSADRFPNSPLHF. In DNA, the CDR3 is TGTGCCAGCTCAGCCGACAGGTTCCCCAATTCACCCCTCCACTTT.

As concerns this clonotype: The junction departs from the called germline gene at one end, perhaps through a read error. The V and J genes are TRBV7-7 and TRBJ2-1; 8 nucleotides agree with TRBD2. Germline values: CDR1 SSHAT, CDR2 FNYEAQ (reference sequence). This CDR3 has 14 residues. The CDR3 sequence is CASSLSWVAGEQFF. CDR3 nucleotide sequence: TGTGCTAGCAGCTTATCGTGGGTAGCGGGAGAGCAGTTCTTC.

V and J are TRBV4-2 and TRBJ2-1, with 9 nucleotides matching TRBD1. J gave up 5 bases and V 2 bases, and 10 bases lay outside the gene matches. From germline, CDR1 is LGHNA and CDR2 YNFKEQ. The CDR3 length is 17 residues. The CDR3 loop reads CASSQSFRDRADNEQFF. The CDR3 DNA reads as TGTGCCAGCAGCCAATCTTTTCGGGACAGGGCGGACAATGAGCAGTTCTTC.

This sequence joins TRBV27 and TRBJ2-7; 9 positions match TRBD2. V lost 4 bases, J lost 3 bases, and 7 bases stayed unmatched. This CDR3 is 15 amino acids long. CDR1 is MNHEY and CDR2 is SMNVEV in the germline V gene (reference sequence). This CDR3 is CASSYSGSMGYEQYF. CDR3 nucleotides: TGTGCCAGCAGTTATAGCGGGAGCATGGGCTACGAGCAGTACTTC.

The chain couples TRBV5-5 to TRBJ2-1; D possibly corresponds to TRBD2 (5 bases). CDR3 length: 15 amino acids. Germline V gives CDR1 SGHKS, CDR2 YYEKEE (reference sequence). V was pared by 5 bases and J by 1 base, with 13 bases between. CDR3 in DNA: TGTGCCAGCAGTCCGGGGTCGACATCCTACAATGAGCAGTTCTTC. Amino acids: CASSPGSTSYNEQFF.

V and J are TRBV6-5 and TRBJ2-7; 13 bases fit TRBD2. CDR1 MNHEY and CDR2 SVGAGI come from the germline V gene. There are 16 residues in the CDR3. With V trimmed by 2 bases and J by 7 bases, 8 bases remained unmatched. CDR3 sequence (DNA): TGTGCCAGCAGTTACGGGACTAGCGGGATGTCGAGGGAGCAGTACTTC. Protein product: CASSYGTSGMSREQYF.

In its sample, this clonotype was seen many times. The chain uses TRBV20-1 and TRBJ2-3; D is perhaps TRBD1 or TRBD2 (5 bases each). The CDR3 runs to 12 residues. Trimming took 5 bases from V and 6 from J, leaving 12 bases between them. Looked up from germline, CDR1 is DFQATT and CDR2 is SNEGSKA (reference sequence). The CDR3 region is CSAPRWGDTQYF. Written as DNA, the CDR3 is TGCAGTGCTCCCCGGTGGGGGGATACGCAGTATTTT.

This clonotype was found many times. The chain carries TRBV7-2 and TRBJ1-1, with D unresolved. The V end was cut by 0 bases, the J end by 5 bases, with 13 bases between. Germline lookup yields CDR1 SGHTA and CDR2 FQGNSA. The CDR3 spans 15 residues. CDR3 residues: CASSLARASGTEAFF. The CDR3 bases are TGTGCCAGCAGCTTAGCGAGGGCATCGGGAACTGAAGCTTTCTTT.